The T cell receptor beta chain under discussion was sequenced for a study of blood T cells in healthy people across ages. Study observations and caveats: Among T cells, TCR beta diversity per million cells dropped roughly linearly as age rose.

Each donor gave roughly 9.1 milliliters of peripheral blood. Germline values: CDR1 GTSNPN, CDR2 SVGIG (reference sequence). Trimming took 0 bases from V and 11 from J, leaving 22 bases between them. This CDR3 contains 15 residues. Together with a sample-barcoded 5' primer, a J-beta primer mix was included in a second PCR lasting about 6 to 11 cycles. TCRdb independently ran MiXCR on the 5' RACE reads; one entry per CDR3 protein. The sample holds over 600,000 distinct CDR3 sequences, 46% seen once. In this sample, this clonotype turned up many times. Its antigen is not identified. A clone one base away is much larger, so this may be a read error.

The gene calls are TRBV30 and TRBJ2-5; a weak D match, TRBD2 (5 bases). Sequenced material: blood. The source is an elderly man in good health. This CDR3 is CAWSVRGRGLIEQYF. CDR3 DNA: TGTGCCTGGAGTGTACGAGGGAGAGGGTTAATTGAGCAGTACTTC.